The TCR beta chain under discussion was sequenced for a study of blood T cells in healthy people across ages. Study-level points and caveats: Per million T cells, the diversity of TCR beta decreased roughly linearly as age advanced.

Points on this clonotype: The antigen remains undetermined.

Using a J-beta primer mix together with a sample-barcoded 5' primer, a second PCR was run for roughly 6 to 12 cycles. MiXCR, applied by TCRdb to the 5' RACE reads, yields one record per CDR3 protein. The sample lists over a million distinct CDR3 sequences; approximately 63% were seen once. This clonotype originated in a man younger than 30 in good health. Sequencing was performed on blood.

Here the CDR3 reads CASKITGRGSEKLFF. CDR3 sequence (DNA): TGTGCCAGCAAGATCACGGGGAGAGGCAGTGAAAAACTGTTTTTT. The rearrangement joins TRBV2 to TRBJ1-4; unclear D gene. Germline lookup yields CDR1 SNHLY and CDR2 FYNNEI. The ends were cut back, 7 bases at V and 7 bases at J, with 19 bases in the middle. This CDR3 has 15 amino acids.